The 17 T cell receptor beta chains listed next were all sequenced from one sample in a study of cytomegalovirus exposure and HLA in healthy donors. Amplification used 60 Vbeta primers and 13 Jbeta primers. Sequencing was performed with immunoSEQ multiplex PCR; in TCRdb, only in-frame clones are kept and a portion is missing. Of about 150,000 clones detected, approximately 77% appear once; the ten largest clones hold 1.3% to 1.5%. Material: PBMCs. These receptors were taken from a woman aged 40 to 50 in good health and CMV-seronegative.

In DNA form, the CDR3 reads TGTGCCAGCAGTTATGGCGGGAGCACAGATACGCAGTATTTT. The encoded protein is CASSYGGSTDTQYF. The genes are TRBV27 and TRBJ2-3; the D gene is possibly TRBD2 (5 bases). With 4 bases removed from V and 0 bases from J, the gap between germline ends came to 8 bases. Germline V gives CDR1 MNHEY, CDR2 SMNVEV (reference sequence). The CDR3 contains 14 residues.

The CDR3 coding sequence is TGTGCCAGCAGTTACCTCACCGTGGGAGAGGACTATGGCTACACCTTC. It codes for CASSYLTVGEDYGYTF. This sequence joins TRBV6-5 and TRBJ1-2, with unresolved D. Germline CDR1 reads MNHEY; CDR2 reads SVGAGI. The CDR3 is made up of 16 amino acids. V lost 2 bases and J 3 bases, leaving 16 bases between the germline ends.

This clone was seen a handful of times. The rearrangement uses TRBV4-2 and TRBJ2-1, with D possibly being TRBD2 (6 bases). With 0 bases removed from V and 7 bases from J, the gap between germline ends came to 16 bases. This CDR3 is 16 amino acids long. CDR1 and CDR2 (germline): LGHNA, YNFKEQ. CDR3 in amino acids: CASSQDRMGLGNEQFF. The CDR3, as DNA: TGTGCCAGCAGCCAAGATCGTATGGGACTGGGAAATGAGCAGTTCTTC.

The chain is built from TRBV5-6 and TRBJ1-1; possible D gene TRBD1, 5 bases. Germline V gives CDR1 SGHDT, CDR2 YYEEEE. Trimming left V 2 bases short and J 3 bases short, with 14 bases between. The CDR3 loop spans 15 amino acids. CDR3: CASSLQGVRYTEAFF. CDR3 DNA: TGTGCCAGCAGCTTACAAGGGGTCCGGTACACTGAAGCTTTCTTT.

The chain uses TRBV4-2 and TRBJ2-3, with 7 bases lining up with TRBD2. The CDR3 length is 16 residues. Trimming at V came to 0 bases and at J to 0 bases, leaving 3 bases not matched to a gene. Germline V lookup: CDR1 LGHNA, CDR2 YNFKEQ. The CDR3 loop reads CASSQEPGGSTDTQYF. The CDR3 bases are TGTGCCAGCAGCCAAGAACCGGGGGGTAGCACAGATACGCAGTATTTT.

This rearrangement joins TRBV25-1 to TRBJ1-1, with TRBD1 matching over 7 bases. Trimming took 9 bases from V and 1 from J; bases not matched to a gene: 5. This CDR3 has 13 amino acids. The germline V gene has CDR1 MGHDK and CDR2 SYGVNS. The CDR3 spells CASGTERNTEAFF. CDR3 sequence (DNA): TGTGCCAGTGGGACAGAGAGGAACACTGAAGCTTTCTTT.

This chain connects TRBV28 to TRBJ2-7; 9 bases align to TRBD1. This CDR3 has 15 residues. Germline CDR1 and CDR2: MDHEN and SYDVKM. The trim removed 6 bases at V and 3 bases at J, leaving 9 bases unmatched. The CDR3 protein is CASSRPGTGFYEQYF. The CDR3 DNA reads TGTGCCAGCAGCCGTCCCGGGACAGGGTTCTACGAGCAGTACTTC.

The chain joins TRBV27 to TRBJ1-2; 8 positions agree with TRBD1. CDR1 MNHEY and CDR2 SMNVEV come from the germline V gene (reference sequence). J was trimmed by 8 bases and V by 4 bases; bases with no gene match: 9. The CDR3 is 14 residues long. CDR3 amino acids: CASSSQGARSGYTF. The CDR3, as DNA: TGTGCCAGCAGTTCGCAGGGGGCGCGATCAGGCTACACCTTC.

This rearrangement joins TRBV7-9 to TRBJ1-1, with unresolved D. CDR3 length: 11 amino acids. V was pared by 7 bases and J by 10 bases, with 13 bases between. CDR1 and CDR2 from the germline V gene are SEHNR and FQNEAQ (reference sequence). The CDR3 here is CASIVPPVAFF. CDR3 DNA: TGTGCCAGCATAGTACCGCCGGTAGCTTTCTTT.

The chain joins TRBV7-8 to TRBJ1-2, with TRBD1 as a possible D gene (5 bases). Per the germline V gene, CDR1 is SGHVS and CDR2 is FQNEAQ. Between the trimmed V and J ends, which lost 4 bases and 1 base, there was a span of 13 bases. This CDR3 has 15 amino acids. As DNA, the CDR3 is TGTGCCAGCAGCTCTATAGCGGGACTTAACTATGGCTACACCTTC. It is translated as CASSSIAGLNYGYTF.

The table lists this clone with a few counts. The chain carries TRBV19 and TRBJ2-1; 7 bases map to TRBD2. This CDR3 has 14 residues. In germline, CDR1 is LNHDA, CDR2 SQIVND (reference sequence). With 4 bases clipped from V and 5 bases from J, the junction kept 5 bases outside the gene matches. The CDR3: CASSSSSGNNEQFF. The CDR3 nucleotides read TGTGCCAGTAGTAGCTCTAGCGGCAACAATGAGCAGTTCTTC.

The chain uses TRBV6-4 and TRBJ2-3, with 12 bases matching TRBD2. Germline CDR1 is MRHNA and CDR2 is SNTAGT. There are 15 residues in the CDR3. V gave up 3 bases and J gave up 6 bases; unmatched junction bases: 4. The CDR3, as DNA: TGTGCCAGCAGTGAGACTAGCGGGGGAAGGGATACGCAGTATTTT. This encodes CASSETSGGRDTQYF.

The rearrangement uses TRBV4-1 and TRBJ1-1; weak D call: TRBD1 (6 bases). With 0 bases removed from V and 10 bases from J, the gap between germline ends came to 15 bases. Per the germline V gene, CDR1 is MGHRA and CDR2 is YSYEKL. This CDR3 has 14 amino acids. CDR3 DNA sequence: TGCGCCAGCAGCCAAGATACCGGGGGGCGCATAGCTTTCTTT. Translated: CASSQDTGGRIAFF.

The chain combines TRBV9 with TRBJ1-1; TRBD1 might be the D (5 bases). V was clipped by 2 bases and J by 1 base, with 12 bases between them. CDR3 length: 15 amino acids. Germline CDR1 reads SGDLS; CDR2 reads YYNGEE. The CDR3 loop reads CASSVSIRANTEAFF. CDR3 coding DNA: TGTGCCAGCAGCGTCTCTATCAGGGCGAACACTGAAGCTTTCTTT.

The DNA for the CDR3 is TGTGCCAGCAGCGTGGGGGGTCACACTGAAGCTTTCTTT. Protein sequence: CASSVGGHTEAFF. The chain has TRBV9 and TRBJ1-1; TRBD1 might be the D (5 bases). The CDR3 extends over 13 amino acids. V was clipped by 2 bases and J by 3 bases, with 8 bases between them. Germline V CDR1 and CDR2: SGDLS, YYNGEE. Based on the CDR3 plus reference TRBV9 and TRBJ1-1, the full variable domain is DSGVTQTPKHLITATGQRVTLRCSPRSGDLSVYWYQQSLDQGLQFLIQYYNGEERAKGNILERFSAQQFPDLHSELNLSSLELGDSALYFCASSVGGHTEAFFGQGTRLTVV.

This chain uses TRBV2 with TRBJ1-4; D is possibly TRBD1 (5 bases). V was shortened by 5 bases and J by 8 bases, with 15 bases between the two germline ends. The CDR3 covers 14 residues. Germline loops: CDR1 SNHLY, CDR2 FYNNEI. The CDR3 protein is CASSSGVFGEKLFF. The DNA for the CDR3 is TGTGCCAGCAGTTCGGGGGTTTTCGGGGAAAAACTGTTTTTT.

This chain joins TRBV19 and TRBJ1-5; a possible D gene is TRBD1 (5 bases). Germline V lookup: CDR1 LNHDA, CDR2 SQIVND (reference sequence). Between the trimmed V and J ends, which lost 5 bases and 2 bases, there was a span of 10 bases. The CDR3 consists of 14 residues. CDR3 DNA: TGTGCCAGTAGTCCCACAGGAGGCAATCAGCCCCAGCATTTT. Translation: CASSPTGGNQPQHF.